The present T cell receptor beta chain was sequenced within a study of blood T cells in healthy people across ages. Study-level background: About one barcoded beta molecule per two T cells was captured by template switching. Study results and caveats: Among long-lived donors, naive CD4+ cells were more numerous and diversity higher than in aged donors.

Sample-barcoded 5' priming and a J-beta primer mix drove a second PCR of about 7 to 12 cycles. Any given sample supplied a minimum of 3 million CDR3-containing paired-end reads. MiXCR was run by TCRdb on the 5' RACE reads, yielding one entry per CDR3 protein. This sample has fewer than 900,000 distinct CDR3 sequences, with 35% to 40% found just once. It was 8 to 10 milliliters of peripheral blood that were drawn from each donor. Points on this clonotype: Its target is unknown.

Germline V CDR1 and CDR2: SGHRS, YFSETQ. The trim removed 4 bases at V and 8 bases at J, leaving 13 bases unmatched. This CDR3 has 15 amino acids. The V call is TRBV5-1, the J call TRBJ1-1; 8 bases agree with TRBD1. The receptor was derived from a man aged 18 to 30 in good health. The sequencing sample was made of blood. This CDR3 is CASSLSGRGLGEAFF. DNA of the CDR3: TGCGCCAGCAGCCTGTCTGGCAGGGGGCTCGGAGAAGCTTTCTTT.